A single sample is the source of the 31 T cell receptor beta chains below, sequenced in a study of beta chain features in type 1 diabetes. The isolated RNA, all of it, was reverse transcribed, so expressed TCRB transcripts were what got sequenced. Here immunoSEQ multiplex PCR was the method, and the copy in TCRdb shows in-frame clones only, minus some. The data show a few hundred thousand clones, 12% to 15% seen once. Sequenced material: central memory CD4+ T cells from blood. These receptors came from a man aged 30-40 years in good health.

This clone occurred a few times. V is TRBV7-2 and J is TRBJ1-1; D possibly corresponds to TRBD1 (5 bases). The CDR3 is 16 residues long. CDR1 is SGHTA and CDR2 is FQGNSA in the germline V gene. Trimming took off 1 base at V and 4 bases at J, with 16 bases between the two ends. CDR3 protein: CASSLVVGYGGTEAFF. The CDR3 region has the DNA TGTGCCAGCAGCTTAGTTGTTGGGTACGGGGGCACTGAAGCTTTCTTT.

This rearrangement joins TRBV9 to TRBJ2-2; D possibly corresponds to TRBD2 (5 bases). The germline CDR1 and CDR2 sequences are SGDLS and YYNGEE. CDR3 length: 15 residues. The V gene lost 0 bases and the J gene lost 1 base, with 7 bases spanning the gap. Here the CDR3 DNA reads TGTGCCAGCAGCGTAGGAGGGATGAACACCGGGGAGCTGTTTTTT. Its translation is CASSVGGMNTGELFF. Supplemented by reference TRBV9 and TRBJ2-2, the full variable domain reads DSGVTQTPKHLITATGQRVTLRCSPRSGDLSVYWYQQSLDQGLQFLIQYYNGEERAKGNILERFSAQQFPDLHSELNLSSLELGDSALYFCASSVGGMNTGELFFGEGSRLTVL.

This clone has at least ten counts. The chain links TRBV29-1 to TRBJ2-3; D gene unclear. The CDR3 covers 12 residues. Germline assignment: CDR1 SQVTM and CDR2 ANQGSEA. V lost 3 bases and J 5 bases, leaving 9 bases between the germline ends. The CDR3 DNA is TGCAGCGTTGACCTCTTCCGAGATACGCAGTATTTT. Protein product: CSVDLFRDTQYF.

The chain employs TRBV9 and TRBJ2-2; D may be TRBD2 (5 bases). Trimming took 4 bases from V and 5 from J, leaving 12 bases between them. Germline V lookup: CDR1 SGDLS, CDR2 YYNGEE. CDR3 length: 14 amino acids. The CDR3 region is CASSTRTETGELFF. CDR3 coding DNA: TGTGCCAGCAGCACCAGGACTGAAACCGGGGAGCTGTTTTTT.

The genes are TRBV30 and TRBJ1-1, with no clear D. Trimming removed 4 bases at V and 0 bases at J, with 9 bases between. There are 13 residues in the CDR3. Looked up from germline, CDR1 is GTSNPN and CDR2 is SVGIG (reference sequence). The CDR3 DNA sequence: TGTGCCTGGACTCACGGAATGAACACTGAAGCTTTCTTT. It translates to CAWTHGMNTEAFF.

This clone was counted a few times. This chain uses TRBV29-1 with TRBJ1-1, with 8 bases fitting TRBD1. Germline V CDR1 and CDR2: SQVTM, ANQGSEA. V shed 6 bases, J shed 6 bases, and the junction held 12 bases outside the gene matches. CDR3 length: 14 residues. The CDR3 protein is CSVLRDRSSSEAFF. For the CDR3, the DNA is TGCAGCGTCCTCCGGGACAGGAGCTCCTCTGAAGCTTTCTTT.

This sequence joins TRBV7-9 and TRBJ2-3, with TRBD2 identical over 10 bases. Trimming took 2 bases from V and 3 from J; bases not matched to a gene: 11. Germline V CDR1 and CDR2: SEHNR, FQNEAQ (reference sequence). This CDR3 has 18 residues. DNA for the CDR3: TGTGCCAGCAGCTTATTCCCTTCTAAGCGGGGGGGTACAGATACGCAGTATTTT. Translation: CASSLFPSKRGGTDTQYF.

The chain is built from TRBV12-2 and TRBJ2-7. TRBV12-2 is listed as a pseudogene. CDR3 length equals 16 residues. CDR3: CASRFDQATDSYEQYV. CDR3 coding DNA: TGTGCAAGTCGCTTCGATCAGGCGACCGACTCCTACGAGCAGTACGTC.

This chain links TRBV11-3 with TRBJ2-6, with TRBD1 identical over 8 bases. There are 17 residues in the CDR3. Looked up from germline, CDR1 is SGHNT and CDR2 is YENEEA. Trimming removed 7 bases from V and 0 bases from J; junction bases left unmatched: 8. CDR3 coding DNA: TGTGCCAGCAACCCCGGGACAGGAGGCTCTGGGGCCAACGTCCTGACTTTC. It specifies CASNPGTGGSGANVLTF.

The chain is built from TRBV7-2 and TRBJ2-2; 7 bases line up with TRBD2. The CDR3 loop spans 17 amino acids. With V trimmed by 5 bases and J by 0 bases, 9 bases remained unmatched. Per the germline V gene, CDR1 is SGHTA and CDR2 is FQGNSA. CDR3 DNA sequence: TGTGCCAGCAGCCAAGGGCCCGGGGGGACGAACACCGGGGAGCTGTTTTTT. Amino acid sequence: CASSQGPGGTNTGELFF.

This clone was seen ten or more times. This chain connects TRBV7-8 to TRBJ1-1, with 7 bases aligning to TRBD1. The CDR3 has 16 residues. The junction had 10 bases not matched to a gene; V was cut back by 5 bases and J by 1 base. CDR1 is SGHVS and CDR2 is FQNEAQ in the germline V gene. This chain's CDR3 is CASSGSRGGKNTEAFF. The CDR3 DNA follows: TGTGCCAGCAGCGGATCCAGGGGGGGCAAGAACACTGAAGCTTTCTTT.

In this sample, this clone turned up many times. This chain links TRBV28 with TRBJ1-6; D possibly corresponds to TRBD1 (6 bases). Germline V gene sequence: CDR1 MDHEN, CDR2 SYDVKM. The CDR3 runs to 13 residues. V gave up 6 bases and J gave up 7 bases, with 10 bases separating them. The CDR3 DNA is TGTGCCAGCAGCCAGGGGCTGAATTCACCCCTCCACTTT. It specifies CASSQGLNSPLHF.

This clone has at least ten counts. This chain uses TRBV12-5 with TRBJ1-2, with a tentative D call TRBD1 (6 bases). V lost 5 bases to trimming and J lost 8 bases, with 12 bases between them. Germline loops: CDR1 LGHNT, CDR2 FRNRAP. The CDR3 sequence is 12 residues long. In DNA, the CDR3 is TGTGCTAGTGGTCACAGGGATAGCGGCTACACCTTC. Amino acids: CASGHRDSGYTF.

This chain links TRBV5-1 with TRBJ2-2, with a possible D match to TRBD2 (5 bases). The CDR3 extends over 14 amino acids. Germline loops: CDR1 SGHRS, CDR2 YFSETQ. Trimming shortened V by 1 base and J by 5 bases, and 9 bases separated the two germline ends. DNA for the CDR3: TGCGCCAGCAGCTTGAATGGGGAGACCGGGGAGCTGTTTTTT. Protein: CASSLNGETGELFF.

The V call is TRBV27, the J call TRBJ1-1, with TRBD1 as a possible D gene (6 bases). Germline CDR1 reads MNHEY; CDR2 reads SMNVEV (reference sequence). Trimming took 9 bases from V and 5 from J, leaving 13 bases between them. The CDR3 spans 12 residues. CDR3 sequence reads: CASWRGQTEAFF. The CDR3 DNA reads as TGTGCCAGTTGGAGAGGACAGACTGAAGCTTTCTTT.

This clone occurred a few times. J is TRBJ2-5 and V is TRBV9; TRBD2 agrees at 8 bases. This CDR3 contains 12 residues. Germline V gene data show CDR1 as SGDLS and CDR2 as YYNGEE. V lost 4 bases to trimming and J lost 4 bases; unmatched junction nucleotides: 0. CDR3 in DNA: TGTGCCAGCAGCCTAGCGGGAGAGACCCAGTACTTC. Amino acid sequence: CASSLAGETQYF.

This clone has just a few counts. V gene TRBV20-1 combines with J gene TRBJ2-1; the D is unclear. V lost 2 bases, J lost 8 bases, and 7 bases lay in between. In germline, CDR1 is DFQATT, CDR2 SNEGSKA (reference sequence). The CDR3 has 11 amino acids. For the CDR3, the DNA is TGCAGTGCTAGAAACGGCTATGAGCAGTTCTTC. It is translated as CSARNGYEQFF.

The chain carries TRBV5-4 and TRBJ1-2; tentative D call: TRBD1 (6 bases). From germline, CDR1 is SGHNT and CDR2 YYREEE (reference sequence). This CDR3 region has 15 residues. Trimming pared 4 bases from V and 1 base from J, leaving 14 bases between. The CDR3 region is CASSQQGRDNYGYTF. The DNA for the CDR3 is TGTGCCAGCAGCCAACAGGGCCGAGATAACTATGGCTACACCTTC.

This clone was seen ten or more times. The J gene is TRBJ1-5, the V gene TRBV7-2; D uncertain. With 5 bases removed from V and 9 bases from J, the gap between germline ends came to 8 bases. Germline values: CDR1 SGHTA, CDR2 FQGNSA. The CDR3 extends over 11 amino acids. CDR3 residues: CASSPHWPQHF. The CDR3 nucleotides read TGTGCCAGCAGCCCCCACTGGCCCCAGCATTTT.

The table lists this clone with a few counts. The sample contains more than one DNA sequence encoding this CDR3. The chain is built from TRBV29-1 and TRBJ1-5, with 7 bases identical to TRBD1. Germline CDR1 is SQVTM and CDR2 is ANQGSEA. The junction had 17 bases not matched to a gene; V was cut back by 7 bases and J by 5 bases. The length of the CDR3 is 16 residues. CDR3: CSASILSSGGYQPQHF. The CDR3 DNA reads TGCAGCGCCTCTATCCTTTCCTCAGGGGGATATCAGCCCCAGCATTTT. Variable domain in full (rest from reference TRBV29-1 and TRBJ1-5): SAVISQKPSRDICQRGTSLTIQCQVDSQVTMMFWYRQQPGQSLTLIATANQGSEATYESGFVIDKFPISRPNLTFSTLTVSNMSPEDSSIYLCSASILSSGGYQPQHFGDGTRLSIL.

The rearrangement joins TRBV11-3 to TRBJ2-3; D not resolved. There are 14 residues in the CDR3. V was cut by 5 bases and J by 11 bases, with 20 bases left in between. The germline gives CDR1 SGHNT, CDR2 YENEEA. CDR3: CASSPLNEVAEQYF. The CDR3 coding sequence is TGTGCCAGCAGCCCCTTAAACGAGGTGGCAGAGCAGTATTTT.

V is TRBV21-1 and J is TRBJ2-1; TRBD2 is the table's D call and was not checked against the DNA. TRBV21-1 is described as a pseudogene. The CDR3 is 15 residues long. CDR3 residues: CASSKPPLSYNEQFF. CDR3 DNA: TGTGCCAGCAGCAAACCACCACTGTCCTACAATGAGCAGTTCTTC.

The V and J genes are TRBV4-1 and TRBJ2-4; D ambiguous. Per germline, CDR1 MGHRA and CDR2 YSYEKL. This CDR3 spans 15 amino acids. Trimming cost V 3 bases and J 0 bases, with 9 bases left between them. As DNA, the CDR3 is TGCGCCAGCAGCCAGACGCCTGTAGCCAAAAACATTCAGTACTTC. This sequence encodes CASSQTPVAKNIQYF.

This clone has a handful of counts. The chain carries TRBV11-2 and TRBJ1-5; 7 bases match TRBD1. The germline V gene encodes CDR1 SGHAT and CDR2 FQNNGV. The CDR3 sequence is 16 residues long. With V trimmed by 1 base and J by 3 bases, 6 bases remained unmatched. The CDR3: CASSLGWDRDNQPQHF. DNA for the CDR3: TGTGCCAGCAGCTTAGGATGGGACAGAGACAATCAGCCCCAGCATTTT.

The chain couples TRBV19 to TRBJ1-2; 9 bases map to TRBD1. This CDR3 has 17 residues. V gave up 4 bases and J gave up 3 bases; unmatched junction bases: 12. In germline, CDR1 is LNHDA, CDR2 SQIVND (reference sequence). CDR3 DNA: TGTGCCAGTAGTAGAGGGACAGGGAGGTACCTATACTATGGCTACACCTTC. It codes for CASSRGTGRYLYYGYTF.

The chain couples TRBV6-5 to TRBJ1-1, with no clear D. In germline, CDR1 is MNHEY, CDR2 SVGAGI. The CDR3 covers 15 residues. Trimming pared 7 bases from V and 1 base from J, leaving 16 bases between. CDR3 nucleotide sequence: TGTGCCAGCATTTCATTTGGACGTTCGAACACTGAAGCTTTCTTT. This encodes CASISFGRSNTEAFF.

The chain joins TRBV7-9 to TRBJ2-6; D gene unclear. Trimming cost V 0 bases and J 1 base, with 1 base left between them. Looked up from germline, CDR1 is SEHNR and CDR2 is FQNEAQ (reference sequence). This CDR3 has 14 amino acids. DNA for the CDR3: TGTGCCAGCAGCTTAGCTTCTGGGGCCAACGTCCTGACTTTC. It codes for CASSLASGANVLTF.

This clone was observed many times. This chain links TRBV6-1 with TRBJ2-7; the match to TRBD1 covers 9 bases. CDR1 and CDR2 from the germline V gene are MNHNS and SASEGT. The J segment lost 9 bases and the V segment lost 4 bases, leaving 4 bases of the junction unmatched. The length of the CDR3 is 12 residues. The CDR3 DNA sequence: TGTGCCAGCAGTGTACAGGGGGCAGGGCAGTACTTC. Protein sequence: CASSVQGAGQYF.

This chain joins TRBV2 and TRBJ1-2; D remains ambiguous. The germline CDR1 and CDR2 sequences are SNHLY and FYNNEI. The CDR3 covers 13 residues. Trimming pared 6 bases from V and 5 bases from J, leaving 13 bases between. This CDR3 is CASSPDGSYGYTF. DNA for the CDR3: TGTGCCAGCAGCCCTGACGGATCATATGGCTACACCTTC.

This clone was counted only a few times. This chain connects TRBV4-3 to TRBJ2-7, with no clear D. The CDR3 extends over 13 amino acids. Per the germline V gene, CDR1 is LGHNA and CDR2 is YSLEER. Trimming removed 4 bases at V and 4 bases at J, with 11 bases between. The CDR3 sequence: CASSPRLGYEQYF. In DNA, the CDR3 is TGCGCCAGCAGCCCACGCCTAGGATACGAGCAGTACTTC.

This clone was detected a few times. The chain uses TRBV11-2 and TRBJ2-5, with 8 bases lining up with TRBD1. The CDR3 extends over 14 amino acids. Looked up from germline, CDR1 is SGHAT and CDR2 is FQNNGV. V trimming: 2 bases; J trimming: 5 bases; junction bases outside the gene matches: 4. The CDR3 DNA follows: TGTGCCAGCAGCTTAACAGGGGGGCAGGAGACCCAGTACTTC. Its translation is CASSLTGGQETQYF. The full variable domain, completed using reference TRBV11-2 and TRBJ2-5, is EAGVAQSPRYKIIEKRQSVAFWCNPISGHATLYWYQQILGQGPKLLIQFQNNGVVDDSQLPKDRFSAERLKGVDSTLKIQPAKLEDSAVYLCASSLTGGQETQYFGPGTRLLVL.